This T cell receptor (beta chain) was identified during a study of cytomegalovirus exposure and HLA in healthy donors. General study results and limits: Among CMV-associated TCR beta chains, most appeared HLA-restricted in a later analysis. About 90% or about 30% of the time was how often most TCR beta V segments were productive, according to an earlier analysis.

As concerns this clone: The target antigen is unknown.

This CDR3 spans 14 amino acids. Trimming took 4 bases from V and 3 from J; bases not matched to a gene: 2. The V gene's germline CDR1 is SGHTS and CDR2 YDEGEE. Primers for the PCR totalled 60 Vbeta and 13 Jbeta. The table came from immunoSEQ multiplex PCR; TCRdb's copy has only in-frame clones and leaves some out. The data show fewer than 80,000 clones, roughly 80% seen once. At collection, donors were nominally healthy, but unrecorded immune exposures were probable. The material sequenced was PBMCs. The rearrangement uses TRBV5-8 and TRBJ1-4; 8 nucleotides agree with TRBD1. The sequence was obtained from a woman aged 40 to 49 in good health and CMV-seropositive. CDR3 DNA sequence: TGTGCCAGCAGCCGACAGGGGCCTAATGAAAAACTGTTTTTT. Protein product: CASSRQGPNEKLFF.